This T cell receptor beta chain was identified during a study of blood T cells in healthy people across ages. Study-level background: About one barcoded beta molecule was captured per two T cells (by template switching). The study's findings and limits: Naive and antigen-experienced cells could not be conclusively compared, given unsorted PBMCs.

V was shortened by 1 base and J by 6 bases, with 14 bases between the two germline ends. CDR3 size: 14 residues. Germline V gene sequence: CDR1 SGHRS, CDR2 YFSETQ. The use of a sample-barcoded 5' primer and a J-beta primer mix characterized a second PCR of about 7 to 12 cycles. There were at least 2.5 million CDR3-containing paired-end reads obtained from each sample. TCRdb re-called the 5' RACE reads with MiXCR, one entry per CDR3 protein. The sample includes some 900,000 distinct CDR3 sequences, under 30% seen only once; the top ten take roughly 17%. This clonotype was found many times. Its antigen is still unknown.

This clonotype originated in a woman older than 75 in good health. The sample taken for sequencing was blood. This rearrangement joins TRBV5-1 to TRBJ2-7, with D possibly matching TRBD1 (6 bases). In DNA, the CDR3 is TGCGCCAGCAGCTTGCAGGGGATGGGGACCGAGCAGTACTTC. This encodes CASSLQGMGTEQYF.